The 19 T cell receptor beta chains listed next were all sequenced from one sample in a study of cytomegalovirus exposure and HLA in healthy donors. PCR primers comprised 60 Vbeta and 13 Jbeta primers. Sequenced by immunoSEQ multiplex PCR; TCRdb stores in-frame clones only, minus some. The repertoire consists of 150,000 or so clones, with 75% occurring once and the leading ten covering around 2.5%. Input material: PBMCs. These receptors all come from a female donor in good health and CMV-seronegative.

V and J are TRBV28 and TRBJ1-1; 9 bases agree with TRBD1. Germline assignment: CDR1 MDHEN and CDR2 SYDVKM. The CDR3 sequence is 15 residues long. V dropped 6 bases and J dropped 5; count of bases not matched to a gene: 10. The CDR3 region is CASRGPGQGHTEAFF. As DNA, the CDR3 is TGTGCCAGCAGGGGCCCCGGACAGGGGCATACTGAAGCTTTCTTT. Drawing the rest from reference TRBV28 and TRBJ1-1, the complete variable domain is DVKVTQSSRYLVKRTGEKVFLECVQDMDHENMFWYRQDPGLGLRLIYFSYDVKMKEKGDIPEGYSVSREKKERFSLILESASTNQTSMYLCASRGPGQGHTEAFFGQGTRLTVV.

The sample holds a few counts of this clone. V and J are TRBV2 and TRBJ1-2, with 8 bases matching TRBD1. Germline CDR1 SNHLY, CDR2 FYNNEI. The J segment lost 4 bases and the V segment lost 1 base, leaving 5 bases of the junction unmatched. The CDR3 loop spans 15 amino acids. CDR3 in amino acids: CASSEGGQGSYGYTF. DNA for the CDR3: TGTGCCAGCAGTGAAGGAGGACAGGGAAGCTATGGCTACACCTTC.

This rearrangement joins TRBV10-3 to TRBJ2-7, with TRBD2 matching 9 bases. Losses at the gene ends were 6 bases for V and 2 bases for J; bases not matched to a gene: 2. Germline V gene lookup returns CDR1 ENHRY and CDR2 SYGVKD. This CDR3 has 13 amino acids. The CDR3 DNA follows: TGTGCCATCAGGGCTAGCGGGGCCTACGAGCAGTACTTC. It is translated as CAIRASGAYEQYF.

This clone was observed a handful of times. The chain is built from TRBV7-2 and TRBJ2-2, with D possibly matching TRBD2 (5 bases). The CDR3 length is 14 residues. CDR1 is SGHTA and CDR2 is FQGNSA in the germline V gene. V dropped 4 bases and J dropped 2 bases, with 8 bases sitting between them. The CDR3 DNA is TGTGCCAGCAGCTCGGGGATAAACACCGGGGAGCTGTTTTTT. This translates into CASSSGINTGELFF.

This clone was seen just once. The rearrangement joins TRBV7-6 to TRBJ1-4; D is perhaps TRBD1 (6 bases). Deletions cut 1 base from V and 11 bases from J, with 17 bases between. The V gene's germline CDR1 is SGHVS and CDR2 FNYEAQ. The CDR3 contains 15 residues. CDR3 in amino acids: CASSLDATGHGKLFF. CDR3 in DNA: TGTGCCAGCAGCTTAGACGCCACAGGGCACGGGAAACTGTTTTTT. The variable domain in full, completed from reference TRBV7-6 and TRBJ1-4, reads GAGVSQSPRYKVTKRGQDVALRCDPISGHVSLYWYRQALGQGPEFLTYFNYEAQQDKSGLPNDRFSAERPEGSISTLTIQRTEQRDSAMYRCASSLDATGHGKLFFGSGTQLSVL.

The V and J genes are TRBV5-1 and TRBJ1-1; the D gene is possibly TRBD1 (5 bases). The CDR3 contains 14 residues. V shed 8 bases and J shed 5 bases, with 19 bases lying between them. CDR1 and CDR2 (germline): SGHRS, YFSETQ. CDR3 residues: CASYTGRRGTEAFF. In nucleotides, the CDR3 is TGCGCCAGTTACACTGGACGGCGGGGGACTGAAGCTTTCTTT.

The chain carries TRBV27 and TRBJ2-1; 11 bases agree with TRBD2. Unmatched junction bases numbered 4, after V lost 8 bases and J lost 4 bases. Germline loops: CDR1 MNHEY, CDR2 SMNVEV (reference sequence). The CDR3 sequence is 14 residues long. The CDR3 bases are TGTGCCAGCTTAGCGGGGGGGTCGTACAATGAGCAGTTCTTC. Encoded protein: CASLAGGSYNEQFF.

The chain links TRBV7-2 to TRBJ1-2; D not resolved. Trimming stripped 4 bases from V and 4 bases from J, with 16 bases between. CDR3 length: 15 residues. Germline loops: CDR1 SGHTA, CDR2 FQGNSA. CDR3 in DNA: TGTGCCAGCAGCTACATTAAAGCATGGAGCTATGGCTACACCTTC. It is translated as CASSYIKAWSYGYTF.

Notes on this clone: Other DNA sequences of this sample code for an identical CDR3. V and J are TRBV7-2 and TRBJ2-7, with unresolved D. Germline CDR1 SGHTA, CDR2 FQGNSA. Trimming removed 4 bases at V and 2 bases at J, with 6 bases between. This CDR3 contains 12 residues. CDR3 nucleotide sequence: TGTGCCAGCAGCTCCTCCCCCTACGAGCAGTACTTC. It encodes CASSSSPYEQYF.

This clone was picked up a small number of times. V and J are TRBV28 and TRBJ2-3; 15 positions match TRBD2. With 5 bases clipped from V and 0 bases from J, the junction kept 12 bases outside the gene matches. The germline gives CDR1 MDHEN, CDR2 SYDVKM. The CDR3 is made up of 20 amino acids. Here the CDR3 reads CASSTRQGTSGRLSTDTQYF. The CDR3 nucleotides are TGTGCCAGCAGTACCAGACAGGGGACTAGCGGGAGGCTTAGCACAGATACGCAGTATTTT.

V usage is TRBV6-5 and J usage is TRBJ1-4, with D perhaps TRBD1 (6 bases). The germline V gene has CDR1 MNHEY and CDR2 SVGAGI. CDR3 length: 14 amino acids. V dropped 3 bases and J dropped 3 bases, with 8 bases sitting between them. The CDR3 here is CASSYQGPNEKLFF. The CDR3 DNA reads TGTGCCAGCAGTTATCAGGGGCCTAATGAAAAACTGTTTTTT.

A few counts support this clone. V usage is TRBV6-6 and J usage is TRBJ1-3; possible D gene TRBD1, 6 bases. The CDR3 extends over 15 amino acids. Germline V gene data show CDR1 as MNHNY and CDR2 as SVGAGI (reference sequence). The V gene lost 7 bases and the J gene lost 3 bases, with 16 bases spanning the gap. Here the CDR3 DNA reads TGTGCCAGCACCCCTTCCAGGGGCGGTGGAAACACCATATATTTT. Translation: CASTPSRGGGNTIYF.

V is TRBV4-1 and J is TRBJ1-1; tentative D call: TRBD1 (6 bases). The V and J ends lost 0 bases and 7 bases respectively, with 12 bases between them. From germline, CDR1 is MGHRA and CDR2 YSYEKL. This CDR3 is built from 14 residues. This chain's CDR3 is CASSQDGQLDEAFF. CDR3 DNA: TGCGCCAGCAGCCAAGACGGACAGCTAGATGAAGCTTTCTTT.

This chain connects TRBV28 to TRBJ1-2; weak D call: TRBD1 (5 bases). Per germline, CDR1 MDHEN and CDR2 SYDVKM. CDR3 length: 13 residues. The V end lost 4 bases, the J end lost 8 bases, and 14 bases lay between the germline ends. Here the CDR3 reads CASSSGYHLGYTF. The DNA of the CDR3 is TGTGCCAGCAGTTCAGGGTACCACCTGGGCTACACCTTC.

The V gene is TRBV30, the J gene TRBJ2-1; no firm D call. V was clipped by 0 bases and J by 0 bases, with 6 bases between them. Germline loops: CDR1 GTSNPN, CDR2 SVGIG (reference sequence). CDR3 size: 14 residues. CDR3 in DNA: TGTGCCTGGAGTGTACTTAGCTCCTACAATGAGCAGTTCTTC. Residues: CAWSVLSSYNEQFF.

V usage is TRBV6-6 and J usage is TRBJ1-1; D call uncertain. The V gene lost 4 bases and the J gene lost 0 bases, with 12 bases spanning the gap. Germline V gives CDR1 MNHNY, CDR2 SVGAGI (reference sequence). The CDR3 is 15 amino acids. The CDR3 protein is CASSSHALMNTEAFF. DNA of the CDR3: TGTGCCAGCAGTTCCCATGCCCTAATGAACACTGAAGCTTTCTTT.

The J gene is TRBJ1-2, the V gene TRBV5-4, with 10 bases aligning to TRBD1. The length of the CDR3 is 15 residues. Germline lookup yields CDR1 SGHNT and CDR2 YYREEE (reference sequence). V trimming: 4 bases; J trimming: 8 bases; junction bases outside the gene matches: 11. The CDR3 DNA sequence: TGTGCCAGCAGCCCGGGTTCGGGACAGGGGCGCGGCTACACCTTC. It encodes CASSPGSGQGRGYTF.

The CDR3 spells CASSQDGQGLREQYF. The CDR3 DNA is TGTGCCAGCAGCCAAGATGGACAGGGCTTGCGAGAGCAGTACTTC. The chain combines TRBV4-2 with TRBJ2-7, with 8 bases matching TRBD1. CDR3 length: 15 residues. V lost 0 bases and J lost 7; bases outside the gene matches: 8. Germline CDR1 is LGHNA and CDR2 is YNFKEQ.

The chain is built from TRBV6-5 and TRBJ2-1; 7 nucleotides match TRBD2. Germline loops: CDR1 MNHEY, CDR2 SVGAGI. The V gene end was trimmed by 5 bases and the J gene end by 4 bases; junction bases not matched to a gene: 8. CDR3 length: 15 amino acids. The CDR3 DNA reads as TGTGCCAGCAGTCGTGGACTAGAAGGTTACAATGAGCAGTTCTTC. The encoded protein is CASSRGLEGYNEQFF.